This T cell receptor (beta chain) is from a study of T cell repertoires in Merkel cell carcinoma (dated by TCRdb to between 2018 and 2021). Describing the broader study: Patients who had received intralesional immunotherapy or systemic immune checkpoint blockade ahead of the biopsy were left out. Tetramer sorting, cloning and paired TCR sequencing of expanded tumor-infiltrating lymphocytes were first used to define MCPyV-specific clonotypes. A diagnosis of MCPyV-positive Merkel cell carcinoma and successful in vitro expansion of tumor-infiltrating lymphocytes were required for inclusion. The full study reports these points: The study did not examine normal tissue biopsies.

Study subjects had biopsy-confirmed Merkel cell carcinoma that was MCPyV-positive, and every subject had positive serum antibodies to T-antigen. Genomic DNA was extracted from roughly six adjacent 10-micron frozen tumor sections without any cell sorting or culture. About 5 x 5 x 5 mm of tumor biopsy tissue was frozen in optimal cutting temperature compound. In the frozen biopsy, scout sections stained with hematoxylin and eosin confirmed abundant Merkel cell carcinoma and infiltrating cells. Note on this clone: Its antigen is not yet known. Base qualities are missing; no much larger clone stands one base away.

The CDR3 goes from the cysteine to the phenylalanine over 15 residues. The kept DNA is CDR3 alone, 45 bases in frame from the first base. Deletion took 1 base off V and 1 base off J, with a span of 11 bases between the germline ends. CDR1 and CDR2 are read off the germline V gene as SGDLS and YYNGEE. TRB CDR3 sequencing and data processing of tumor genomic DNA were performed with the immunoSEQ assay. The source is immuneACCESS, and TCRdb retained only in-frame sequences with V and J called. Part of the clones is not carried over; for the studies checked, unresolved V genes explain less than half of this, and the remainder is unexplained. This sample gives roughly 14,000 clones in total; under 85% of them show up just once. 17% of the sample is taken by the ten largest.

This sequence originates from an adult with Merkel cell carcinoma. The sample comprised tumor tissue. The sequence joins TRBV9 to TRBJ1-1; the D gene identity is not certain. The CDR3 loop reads CASSVTQTPNTEAFF. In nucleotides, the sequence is TGTGCCAGCAGCGTAACCCAGACCCCGAACACTGAAGCTTTCTTT.